The clone carrying this TCR beta chain has a count of ten or more. The CDR3 covers 16 residues. Germline V lookup: CDR1 DFQATT, CDR2 SNEGSKA (reference sequence). Trimming pared 0 bases from V and 9 bases from J, leaving 21 bases between. This specimen belongs to a study of patients and donors after allogeneic stem cell transplantation. One entry per CDR3 protein results from TCRdb running MiXCR on the RT-PCR reads. The sample has about 87,000 distinct CDR3 sequences, approximately 5.2% seen once. The sequence was collected from a human donor who was either an allogeneic HSCT recipient or a stem cell or donor lymphocyte infusion donor (not recorded which). It is not recorded whose cells these are; they may come from a transplant donor. The sample consisted of blood, either unsorted or a sorted T cell fraction (not recorded which). The rearrangement joins TRBV20-1 to TRBJ2-1, with D possibly being TRBD1 or TRBD2 (6 bases each). CDR3 region: CSARDPLRGEYGEQFF. The DNA of the CDR3 is TGCAGTGCTAGAGATCCGTTAAGGGGGGAGTATGGTGAGCAGTTCTTC.